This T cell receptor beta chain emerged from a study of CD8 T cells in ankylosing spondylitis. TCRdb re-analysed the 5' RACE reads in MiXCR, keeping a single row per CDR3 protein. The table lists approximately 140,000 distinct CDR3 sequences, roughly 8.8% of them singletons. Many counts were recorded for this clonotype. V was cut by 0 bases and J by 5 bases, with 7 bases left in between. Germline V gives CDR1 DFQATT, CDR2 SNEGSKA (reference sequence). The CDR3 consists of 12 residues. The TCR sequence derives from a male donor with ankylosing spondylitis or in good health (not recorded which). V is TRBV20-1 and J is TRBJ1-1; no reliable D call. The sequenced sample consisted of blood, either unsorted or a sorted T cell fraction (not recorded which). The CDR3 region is CSARDLGTEAFF. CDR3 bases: TGCAGTGCTAGAGATCTGGGAACTGAAGCTTTCTTT.